The rows below give T cell receptor beta chains drawn from one sample of a study of T-cell memory formation after mild COVID-19. TCRdb recomputed calls from the 5' RACE reads with MiXCR, one row per CDR3 protein. The sample contains about 410,000 distinct CDR3 sequences, under 25% of which appear only once. Specimen: PBMCs or a T cell subset sorted from them (not recorded which). Receptors were obtained from an adult woman who had mild COVID-19 (a few samples of this study predate the infection). Cell type and time point are not known. The CDR3 runs from the conserved cysteine through the conserved F or W. The order of the fields is clone size, D gene, J gene, V gene, CDR3 DNA, CDR3 protein. D genes are given only for firm matches. Only some rows state a clone size, as once, few, many or a class for expanded clones.

>few|.|TRBJ2-7|TRBV7-8
TGTGCCAGCAGCTTCACACTGGCCTGGTACGAGCAGTACTTC
CASSFTLAWYEQYF
>.|.|TRBJ2-3|TRBV29-1
TGCAGCGTTGAAACAGGGTTCGCAGATACGCAGTATTTT
CSVETGFADTQYF
>.|.|TRBJ1-4|TRBV29-1
TGCAGCGTTGACAGTAATGAAAAACTGTTTTTT
CSVDSNEKLFF
>.|.|TRBJ1-2|TRBV20-1
TGCAGTGCTAGAGAGGGTGGCCTCGGCTACACCTTC
CSAREGGLGYTF
>few|TRBD1|TRBJ1-5|TRBV29-1
TGCAGCGTTGGACAGGGACGGAGTAGCAATCAGCCCCAGCATTTT
CSVGQGRSSNQPQHF
>few|.|TRBJ1-4|TRBV5-1
TGCGCCAGCAGCTCCGGGATTTCCGGAGGGGAAAAACTGTTTTTT
CASSSGISGGEKLFF
>few|.|TRBJ2-1|TRBV4-1
TGCGCCAGCAGCCAAGATTCTTTCGGGCTAGCGCAGTTCTTC
CASSQDSFGLAQFF
>few|TRBD2|TRBJ2-1|TRBV6-4
TGTGCCAGCAGACGGATACCTAGCGGGAGCAGCGCCTACAATGAGCAGTTCTTC
CASRRIPSGSSAYNEQFF
>few|.|TRBJ2-3|TRBV12-3/TRBV12-4
TGTGCCAGCAGTTTATCTAGGACGGAAGATACGCAGTATTTT
CASSLSRTEDTQYF
>few|TRBD1|TRBJ1-1|TRBV6-2/TRBV6-3
TGTGCCAGCAGTTACCCGGGACAGGGGGCGCGGGACACTGAAGCTTTCTTT
CASSYPGQGARDTEAFF
>few|TRBD2|TRBJ2-7|TRBV5-6
TGTGCCAGCAGCGGCAGCGGGAGCGTTTACGAGCAGTACTTC
CASSGSGSVYEQYF
>.|TRBD2|TRBJ2-7|TRBV19
TGTGCCAGTACCCCGGCCTTGGGGACTAGCGGGAGGTACGAGCAGTACTTC
CASTPALGTSGRYEQYF
>.|TRBD1|TRBJ2-1|TRBV18
TGTGCCAGCTCACCACAGCGGGGACAGGGGACTTACAATGAGCAGTTCTTC
CASSPQRGQGTYNEQFF
>.|.|TRBJ2-5|TRBV27
TGTGCCAGCAGTTACCTCCAAGAGACCCAGTACTTC
CASSYLQETQYF
>few|.|TRBJ2-1|TRBV3-1
TGTGCCAGCAGCCAAGAGCTTCGGGATATCGGTTACAATGAGCAGTTCTTC
CASSQELRDIGYNEQFF
>few|.|TRBJ1-2|TRBV5-5
TGTGCCAGCAGCTCTTCTAGTCTTCTGAACTATGGCTACACCTTC
CASSSSSLLNYGYTF
>.|.|TRBJ1-1|TRBV7-6
TGTGCCAGCAGCCCCTCGGGGTACGGGGTGAACACTGAAGCTTTCTTT
CASSPSGYGVNTEAFF
>many|TRBD1|TRBJ2-1|TRBV20-1
TGCAGTGCTAGCCCTATGGGGACAGGGAACAATGAGCAGTTCTTC
CSASPMGTGNNEQFF
>.|.|TRBJ2-7|TRBV5-6
TGTGCCAGCAGGATGGCGGGTTACGAGCAGTACTTC
CASRMAGYEQYF
>.|.|TRBJ1-1|TRBV29-1
TGCAGCGTTGACCCGCAGGGAGGCACTGAAGCTTTCTTT
CSVDPQGGTEAFF
>.|.|TRBJ2-3|TRBV12-3/TRBV12-4
TGTGCCAGCAGTAGTGGTACGCAGTATTTT
CASSSGTQYF
>.|.|TRBJ1-2|TRBV20-1
TGCAGTGCTAGAGATCTTCGGCACTATGGCTACACCTTC
CSARDLRHYGYTF
>few|.|TRBJ2-7|TRBV6-1
TGTGCCAGCAGGAGGGCACCTACAGGAAACTCCTACGAGCAGTACTTC
CASRRAPTGNSYEQYF
>few|TRBD1|TRBJ2-2|TRBV5-1
TGCGCCAGCAGTTCTGGGGGGACAGGGATGGACACCGGGGAGCTGTTTTTT
CASSSGGTGMDTGELFF
>.|.|TRBJ1-1|TRBV2
TGTGCCAGCAAGCTGACAGGAGTTTGGAACACTGAAGCTTTCTTT
CASKLTGVWNTEAFF
>few|.|TRBJ2-7|TRBV15
TGTGCCACCAGCAGAGCTACGATAGCCTCCTACGAGCAGTACTTC
CATSRATIASYEQYF
>.|TRBD1|TRBJ2-7|TRBV7-8
TGTGCCAGCAGCCCCACGGACAGGGAGCGGTTCTACGAGCAGTACTTC
CASSPTDRERFYEQYF
>once|.|TRBJ1-2|TRBV12-3/TRBV12-4
TGTGCCAGCAGTTTATGGAGGTCTGGCTACACCTTC
CASSLWRSGYTF
>many|.|TRBJ2-7|TRBV29-1
TGCAGCGTTGAATGGTCAGTGCAGTACTTC
CSVEWSVQYF
>once|.|TRBJ2-1|TRBV24-1
TGTGCCACCAGTGATACGATCCCGGGTCAAGGGTTCAATGAGCAGTTCTTC
CATSDTIPGQGFNEQFF
>few|.|TRBJ2-3|TRBV30
TGTGCCTGGAGTCGACGGGACTTTCTAGATACGCAGTATTTT
CAWSRRDFLDTQYF
>.|TRBD1|TRBJ1-1|TRBV7-2
TGTGCCAGCAGCCCGAGCCTCCGGACAGGGGTGAACACTGAAGCTTTCTTT
CASSPSLRTGVNTEAFF
>.|.|TRBJ2-2|TRBV25-1
TGTGCCAGCAGGGACCGCTACAGAGGGGAGCTGTTTTTT
CASRDRYRGELFF
>.|.|TRBJ2-7|TRBV5-1
TGCGCCAGCAGCTTGACCCCTACAGGGCTATTCGGATACGAGCAGTACTTC
CASSLTPTGLFGYEQYF
>few|.|TRBJ2-1|TRBV20-1
TGCAGTGCTAGGCATACGGGGGCGCGGAGTGAGCAGTTCTTC
CSARHTGARSEQFF
>.|.|TRBJ1-2|TRBV12-3/TRBV12-4
TGTGCCAGCAGTTCAGTCCGTTTATGGTTCCGGGGGGATGGCTACACCTTC
CASSSVRLWFRGDGYTF
>once|TRBD2|TRBJ2-5|TRBV11-1
TGTGCCAGCAGCCCAACTAGCGAGGGAATAGAGACCCAGTACTTC
CASSPTSEGIETQYF
>few|.|TRBJ2-4|TRBV3-1
TGTGCCAGCAGCCAGGGGACAACTCTAGCCAAAAACATTCAGTACTTC
CASSQGTTLAKNIQYF
>.|TRBD1|TRBJ2-2|TRBV29-1
TGCAGCGCTGTGCCACAGGGGAACACCGGGGAGCTGTATTTT
CSAVPQGNTGELYF
>.|.|TRBJ1-4|TRBV20-1
TGCAGTGCTAGAGTGGGACATGGAAATGAAAAACTGTTTTTT
CSARVGHGNEKLFF
>few|TRBD1|TRBJ2-7|TRBV7-6
TGTGCCAGCAGCTTAGGTTCGGGACAGATCTACGAGCAGTACTTC
CASSLGSGQIYEQYF
>few|.|TRBJ2-2|TRBV29-1
TGCAGCGCTGGCACAAGCTCCACCGGGGAGCTGTTTTTT
CSAGTSSTGELFF
>many|.|TRBJ2-3|TRBV18
TGTGCCAGCTCACCGGAGCTCCTACGTACAGATACGCAGTATTTT
CASSPELLRTDTQYF
>.|TRBD2|TRBJ2-1|TRBV7-6
TGTGCCAGCAGCTTAGGCTGGCTAGCGGTATACAATGAGCAGTTCTTC
CASSLGWLAVYNEQFF